The text below deals with one TCR beta chain. The target antigen is unknown. This may be a read error, as it is one base from a much larger clone. The entry originates in a study of T cell repertoires in cytomegalovirus infection. Study-wide context: Both a matching HLA type and CMV infection were indicated by public TCR beta signatures.

CDR1 and CDR2 from the germline V gene are SNHLY and FYNNEI. The CDR3 consists of 17 residues. Findings of the study overall: Clonotypes of TCR beta that were HLA-C-restricted and CMV-specific dominated the ex vivo response. Individuals carrying CMV plus the relevant HLA were identified by cumulative frequency of public TCR beta families.

Each CDR3 protein is one row after TCRdb ran MiXCR on the reads. The sample includes approximately 550,000 distinct CDR3 sequences, 16% of them seen just once. This sequence joins TRBV2 and TRBJ2-2; 7 bases align to TRBD1. This TCR came from a human donor in good health (CMV status not recorded). Some clones in this sample may be carry-over from other donors' samples. Sequencing was performed on CD8+ T cells from PBMCs. The CDR3: CASSVDREFANTGELCF. The CDR3 bases are TGTGCCAGCAGTGTTGACAGGGAGTTCGCGAACACCGGGGAGCTGTGTTTT. The whole variable domain, filled in from reference TRBV2 and TRBJ2-2, reads EPEVTQTPSHQVTQMGQEVILRCVPISNHLYFYWYRQILGQKVEFLVSFYNNEISEKSEIFDDQFSVERPDGSNFTLKIRSTKLEDSAMYFCASSVDREFANTGELCFGEGSRLTVL.